This T cell receptor beta chain appears in the sequencing data of a study of T-cell reconstitution after alpha-beta-depleted transplantation in children. Germline trimming cut 10 bases from V and 4 bases from J; bases unmatched to any gene: 8. Germline V gives CDR1 SNHLY, CDR2 FYNNEI. The CDR3 covers 13 residues. The TCRbeta library incorporated unique molecular identifiers. MiXCR, applied by TCRdb to the PCR reads, yields one record per CDR3 protein. The sample yields 400,000 to 550,000 distinct CDR3 sequences, about 10% seen once. This clonotype has a count of ten or more. The material sequenced was PBMCs, taken before TCRalphabeta/CD19-depleted stem cell transplant. The V call is TRBV2, the J call TRBJ2-3; the match to TRBD1 covers 7 bases. The receptor's source is a child aged 2-15 years with inherited bone marrow failure, due to receive a stem cell transplant. The CDR3 DNA reads TGTGCCACCACAGACAGGGTGGCAGATACGCAGTATTTT. Translation: CATTDRVADTQYF.